This T cell receptor (beta chain) comes out of a study of shared clonotypes between healthy human individuals. General observations from the study: Having only a few donors restricted how much genetic and exposure-history diversity was captured.

To note about this clone: Antigen specificity is unknown.

Cells designated naive CD8 were CD45RO-negative and were positively selected for CCR7, with terminally differentiated effector memory CD45RA+ cells excluded. The repertoire was sequenced with immunoSEQ multiplex PCR; TCRdb's copy has only in-frame clones and lacks some. Here the sample spans about 2 million clones, approximately 94% being singletons. Sequencing input: naive CD8+ T cells sorted from blood. The sequence came from a man between 18 and 35 years old in good health.

CDR3 DNA: TGTGCCAGCAGTTTAATCGGCGGATCCTACGAGCAGTACTTC. Translation gives CASSLIGGSYEQYF. This chain uses TRBV27 with TRBJ2-7; D not certain. From germline, CDR1 is MNHEY and CDR2 SMNVEV (reference sequence). The CDR3 is 14 amino acids. The V gene lost 2 bases and the J gene lost 1 base, with 9 bases spanning the gap.